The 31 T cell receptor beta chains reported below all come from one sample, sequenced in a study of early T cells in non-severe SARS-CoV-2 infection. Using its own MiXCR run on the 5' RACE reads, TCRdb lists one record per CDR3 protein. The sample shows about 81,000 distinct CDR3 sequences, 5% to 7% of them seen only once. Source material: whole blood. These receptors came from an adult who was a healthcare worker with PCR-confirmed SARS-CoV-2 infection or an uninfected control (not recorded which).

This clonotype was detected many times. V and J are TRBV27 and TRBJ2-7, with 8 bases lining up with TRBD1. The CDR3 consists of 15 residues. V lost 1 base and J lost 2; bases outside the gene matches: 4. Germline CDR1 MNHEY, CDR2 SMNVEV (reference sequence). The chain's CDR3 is CASSLYGDRPYEQYF. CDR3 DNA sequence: TGTGCCAGCAGTTTATACGGGGACAGGCCCTACGAGCAGTACTTC.

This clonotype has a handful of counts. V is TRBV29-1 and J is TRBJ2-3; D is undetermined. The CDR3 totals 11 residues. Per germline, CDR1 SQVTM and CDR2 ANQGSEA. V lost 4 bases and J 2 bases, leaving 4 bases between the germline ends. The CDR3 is CSVGHTDTQYF. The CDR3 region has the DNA TGCAGCGTTGGACACACAGATACGCAGTATTTT.

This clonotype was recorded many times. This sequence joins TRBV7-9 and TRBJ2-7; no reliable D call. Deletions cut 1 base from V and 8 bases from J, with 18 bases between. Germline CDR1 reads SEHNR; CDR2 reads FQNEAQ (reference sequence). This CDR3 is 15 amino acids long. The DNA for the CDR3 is TGTGCCAGCAGCTTAGGCGCGGTCGCCCTAGTCAAGCAGTACTTC. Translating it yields CASSLGAVALVKQYF.

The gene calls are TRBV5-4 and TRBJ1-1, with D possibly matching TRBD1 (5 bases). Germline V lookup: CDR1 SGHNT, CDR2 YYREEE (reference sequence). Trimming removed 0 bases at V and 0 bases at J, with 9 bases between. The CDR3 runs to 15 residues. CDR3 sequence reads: CASSLAGAMNTEAFF. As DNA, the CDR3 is TGTGCCAGCAGCTTGGCCGGGGCTATGAACACTGAAGCTTTCTTT.

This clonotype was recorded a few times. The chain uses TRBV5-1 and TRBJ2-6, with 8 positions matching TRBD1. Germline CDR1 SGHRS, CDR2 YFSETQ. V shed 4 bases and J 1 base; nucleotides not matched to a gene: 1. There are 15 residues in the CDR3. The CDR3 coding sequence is TGCGCCAGCAGCCGGACAGGGTCTGGGGCCAACGTCCTGACTTTC. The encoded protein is CASSRTGSGANVLTF.

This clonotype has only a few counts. CDR3: CASSESRTGAYEQYF. CDR3 coding DNA: TGCGCCAGCAGTGAGTCTAGGACAGGGGCGTACGAGCAGTACTTC. The J gene is TRBJ2-7, the V gene TRBV10-2, with 9 bases that match TRBD1. The CDR3 covers 15 residues. CDR1 is WSHSY, CDR2 SAAADI, per germline. Trimming at V came to 0 bases and at J to 4 bases, leaving 4 bases not matched to a gene.

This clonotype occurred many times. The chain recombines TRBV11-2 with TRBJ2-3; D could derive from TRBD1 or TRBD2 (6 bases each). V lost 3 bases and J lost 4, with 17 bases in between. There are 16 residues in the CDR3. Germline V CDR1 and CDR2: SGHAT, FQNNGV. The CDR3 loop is CASSFVGVGGSDTQYF. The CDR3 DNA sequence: TGTGCCAGCAGCTTTGTCGGGGTGGGGGGCTCAGATACGCAGTATTTT.

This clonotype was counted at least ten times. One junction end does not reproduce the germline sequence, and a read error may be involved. The CDR3 DNA reads TGTGCCAGCAGCCTAGCCGGCTGGGAGCTGGGCGCGCACACAGATACGCAGTATTTT. Its protein product is CASSLAGWELGAHTDTQYF. The rearrangement links TRBV7-2 to TRBJ2-3, with D possibly matching TRBD2 (5 bases). This CDR3 contains 19 residues. CDR1 and CDR2 from the germline V gene are SGHTA and FQGNSA.

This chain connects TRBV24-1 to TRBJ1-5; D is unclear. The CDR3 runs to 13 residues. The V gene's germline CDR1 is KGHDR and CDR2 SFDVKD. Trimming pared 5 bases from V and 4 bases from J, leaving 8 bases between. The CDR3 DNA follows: TGTGCCACCAGTGGAGTGGGGAATCAGCCCCAGCATTTT. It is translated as CATSGVGNQPQHF.

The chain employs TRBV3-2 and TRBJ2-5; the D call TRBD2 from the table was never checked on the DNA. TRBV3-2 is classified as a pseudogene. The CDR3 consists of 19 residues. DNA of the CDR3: TGTGCCAGCAGCCAAGAGATACCTAGCGGGGGAGACATAAGAGGGACCCAGTACTTC. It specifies CASSQEIPSGGDIRGTQYF.

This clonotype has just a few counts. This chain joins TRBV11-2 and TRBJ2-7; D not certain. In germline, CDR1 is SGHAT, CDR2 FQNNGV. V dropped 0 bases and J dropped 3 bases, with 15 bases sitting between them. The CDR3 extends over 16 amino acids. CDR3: CASSLEGSLGIYEQYF. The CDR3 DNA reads TGTGCCAGCAGCTTAGAGGGCAGCCTGGGGATCTACGAGCAGTACTTC.

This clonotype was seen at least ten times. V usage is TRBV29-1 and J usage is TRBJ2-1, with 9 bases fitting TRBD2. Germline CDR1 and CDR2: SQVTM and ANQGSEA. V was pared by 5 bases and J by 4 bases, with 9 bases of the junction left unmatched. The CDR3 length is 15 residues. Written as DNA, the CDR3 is TGCAGCGTTTTCCAAGCGGGAGGAAGGTACAATGAGCAGTTCTTC. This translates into CSVFQAGGRYNEQFF.

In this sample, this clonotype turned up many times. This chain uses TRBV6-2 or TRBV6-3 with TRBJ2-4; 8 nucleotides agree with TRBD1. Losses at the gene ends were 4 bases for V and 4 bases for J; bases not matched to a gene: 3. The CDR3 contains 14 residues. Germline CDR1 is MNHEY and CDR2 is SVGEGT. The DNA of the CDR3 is TGTGCCAGCAGTTTCGACAGGGGTAAAAACATTCAGTACTTC. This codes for CASSFDRGKNIQYF.

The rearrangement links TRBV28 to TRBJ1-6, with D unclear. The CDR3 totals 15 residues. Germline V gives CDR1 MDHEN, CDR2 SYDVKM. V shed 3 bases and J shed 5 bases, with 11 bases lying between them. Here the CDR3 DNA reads TGTGCCAGCAGTTTCTCTCCGACCAATAATTCACCCCTCCACTTT. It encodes CASSFSPTNNSPLHF.

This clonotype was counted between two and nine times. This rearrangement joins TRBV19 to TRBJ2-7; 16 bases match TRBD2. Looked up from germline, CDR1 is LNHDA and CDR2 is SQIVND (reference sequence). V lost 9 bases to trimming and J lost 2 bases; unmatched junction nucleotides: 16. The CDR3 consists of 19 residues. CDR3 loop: CASSGTVGTSGRAPYEQYF. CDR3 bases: TGTGCCAGCTCGGGGACAGTCGGGACTAGCGGGAGGGCCCCCTACGAGCAGTACTTC.

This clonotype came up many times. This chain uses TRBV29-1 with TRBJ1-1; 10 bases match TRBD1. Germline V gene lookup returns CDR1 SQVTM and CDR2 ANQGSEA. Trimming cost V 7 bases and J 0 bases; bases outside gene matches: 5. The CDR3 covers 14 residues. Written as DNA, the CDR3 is TGCAGCGCCAGGGACAGGGGAATGAACACTGAAGCTTTCTTT. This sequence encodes CSARDRGMNTEAFF.

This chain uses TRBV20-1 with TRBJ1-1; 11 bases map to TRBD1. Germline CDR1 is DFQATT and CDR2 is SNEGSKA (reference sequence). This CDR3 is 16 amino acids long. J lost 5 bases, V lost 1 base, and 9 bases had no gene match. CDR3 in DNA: TGCAGTGCTAGAGCCCTAGGACAGGGGGCAAATACTGAAGCTTTCTTT. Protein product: CSARALGQGANTEAFF.

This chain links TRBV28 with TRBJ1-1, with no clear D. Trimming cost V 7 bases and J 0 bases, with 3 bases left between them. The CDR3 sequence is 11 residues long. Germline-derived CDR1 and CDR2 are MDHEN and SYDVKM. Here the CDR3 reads CASKLNTEAFF. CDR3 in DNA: TGTGCCAGCAAGCTGAACACTGAAGCTTTCTTT.

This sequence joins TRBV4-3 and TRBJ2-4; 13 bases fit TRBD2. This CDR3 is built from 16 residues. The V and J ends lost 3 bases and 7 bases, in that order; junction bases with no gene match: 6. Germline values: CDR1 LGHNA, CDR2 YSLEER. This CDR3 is CASSQSLAGGENIQYF. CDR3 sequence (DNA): TGCGCCAGCAGCCAGTCACTAGCGGGAGGGGAGAACATTCAGTACTTC.

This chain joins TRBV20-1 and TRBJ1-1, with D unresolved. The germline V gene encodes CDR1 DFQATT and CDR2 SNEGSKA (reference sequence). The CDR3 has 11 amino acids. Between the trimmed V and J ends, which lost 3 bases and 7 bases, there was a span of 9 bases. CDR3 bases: TGCAGTGCTAGTTCGGAGGTTGAAGCTTTCTTT. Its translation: CSASSEVEAFF.

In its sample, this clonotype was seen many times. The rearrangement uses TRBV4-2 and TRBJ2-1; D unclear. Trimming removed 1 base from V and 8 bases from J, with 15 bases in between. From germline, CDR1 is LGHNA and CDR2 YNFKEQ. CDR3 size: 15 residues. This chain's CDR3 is CASSQGSAGWDEQFF. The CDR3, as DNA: TGTGCCAGCAGCCAAGGTTCGGCTGGATGGGATGAGCAGTTCTTC.

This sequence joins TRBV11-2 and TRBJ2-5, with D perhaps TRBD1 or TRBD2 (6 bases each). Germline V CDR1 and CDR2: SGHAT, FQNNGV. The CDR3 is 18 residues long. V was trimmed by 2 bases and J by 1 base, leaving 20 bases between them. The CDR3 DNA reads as TGTGCCAGCAGCTTAAGCGACGGGGGCGCCGGGATCCAAGAGACCCAGTACTTC. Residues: CASSLSDGGAGIQETQYF.

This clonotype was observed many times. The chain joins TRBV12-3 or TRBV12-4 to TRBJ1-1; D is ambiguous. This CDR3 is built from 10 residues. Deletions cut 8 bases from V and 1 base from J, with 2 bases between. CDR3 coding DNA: TGTGCCAGCCGGAACACTGAAGCTTTCTTT. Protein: CASRNTEAFF.

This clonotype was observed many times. CDR3 amino acids: CASRGRGRLTDTQYF. The DNA of the CDR3 is TGTGCCAGCCGGGGGAGGGGGCGCTTGACAGATACGCAGTATTTT. The gene calls are TRBV7-9 and TRBJ2-3; possibly TRBD1 or TRBD2 for D (7 bases each). V was cut by 8 bases and J by 3 bases, with 18 bases left in between. The CDR3 contains 15 residues. Germline V gives CDR1 SEHNR, CDR2 FQNEAQ (reference sequence).

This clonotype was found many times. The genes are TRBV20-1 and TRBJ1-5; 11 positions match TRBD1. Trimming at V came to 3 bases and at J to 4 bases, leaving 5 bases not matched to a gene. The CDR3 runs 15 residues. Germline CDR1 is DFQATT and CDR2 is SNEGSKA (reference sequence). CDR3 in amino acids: CSASLGTGGNQPQHF. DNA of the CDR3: TGCAGTGCTAGTTTAGGGACAGGGGGGAATCAGCCCCAGCATTTT.

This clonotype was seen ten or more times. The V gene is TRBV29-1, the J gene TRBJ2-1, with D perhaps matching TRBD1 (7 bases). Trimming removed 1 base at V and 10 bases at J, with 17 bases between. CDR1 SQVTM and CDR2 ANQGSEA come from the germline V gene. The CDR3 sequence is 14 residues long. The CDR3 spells CSVEAGGLGGEQFF. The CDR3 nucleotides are TGCAGCGTTGAAGCAGGGGGACTGGGTGGGGAGCAGTTCTTC.

The CDR3 DNA is TGTGCCAGCACCCCGGAAGGTCGGAATGAGCAGTTCTTC. Protein: CASTPEGRNEQFF. V usage is TRBV6-6 and J usage is TRBJ2-1; D not certain. With 7 bases removed from V and 7 bases from J, the gap between germline ends came to 14 bases. This CDR3 contains 13 residues. The germline V gene has CDR1 MNHNY and CDR2 SVGAGI (reference sequence).

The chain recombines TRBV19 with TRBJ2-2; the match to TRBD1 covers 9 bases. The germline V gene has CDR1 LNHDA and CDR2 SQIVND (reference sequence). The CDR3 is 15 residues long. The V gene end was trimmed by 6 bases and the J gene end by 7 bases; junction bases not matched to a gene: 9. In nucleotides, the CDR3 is TGTGCCAGTAGCATCACAGGGGGCCGAGGCGGGGAGCTGTTTTTT. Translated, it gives CASSITGGRGGELFF.

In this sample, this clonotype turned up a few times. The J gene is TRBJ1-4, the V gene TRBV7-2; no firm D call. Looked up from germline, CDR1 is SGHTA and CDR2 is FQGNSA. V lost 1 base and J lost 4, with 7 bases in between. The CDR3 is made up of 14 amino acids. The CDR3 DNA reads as TGTGCCAGCAGCTTAGGGCCTTTTAATGAAAAACTGTTTTTT. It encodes CASSLGPFNEKLFF.

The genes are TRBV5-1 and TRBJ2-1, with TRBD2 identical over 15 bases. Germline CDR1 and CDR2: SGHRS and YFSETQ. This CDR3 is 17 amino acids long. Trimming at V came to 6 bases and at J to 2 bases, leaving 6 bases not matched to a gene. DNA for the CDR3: TGCGCCAGCACGAGGACTAGCGGGGGGGCCCCCTACAATGAGCAGTTCTTC. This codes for CASTRTSGGAPYNEQFF.

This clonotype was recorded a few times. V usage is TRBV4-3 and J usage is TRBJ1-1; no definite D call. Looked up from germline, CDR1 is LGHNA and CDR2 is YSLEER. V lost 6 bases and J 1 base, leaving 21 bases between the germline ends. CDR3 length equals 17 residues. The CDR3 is CASREDRGRAKNTEAFF. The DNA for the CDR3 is TGCGCCAGCAGAGAAGATCGGGGTCGTGCCAAGAACACTGAAGCTTTCTTT.